This T cell receptor (beta chain) stems from a study of naive and memory T cell subsets. CD4+ T cell IFNgamma after overnight CMV lysate exposure gave donor CMV status. Study results and limitations: Naive repertoires, especially CD8, held a few larger clonotypes, possibly memory cells re-expressing CD45RA.

V lost 1 base to trimming and J lost 3 bases, with 21 bases between them. Germline V gene lookup returns CDR1 LGHDT and CDR2 YNNKEL (reference sequence). This CDR3 contains 18 residues. Both TRBC1 and TRBC2 were covered by a beta constant-region primer of two equimolar oligonucleotides. Four rounds of PCR amplified the ligated cDNA using nested alpha and beta constant-region primers plus SP2. TCRdb recomputed calls from the UMI-ligation and nested PCR reads with MiXCR, one row per CDR3 protein. The sample contains roughly 97,000 distinct CDR3 sequences, 13% to 15% of which appear only once. This clonotype was seen many times. What it recognizes is unknown.

V is TRBV3-1 and J is TRBJ1-2; D remains ambiguous. What was sequenced was naive CD8+ T cells from blood. The TCR was taken from a human donor in good health. Here the CDR3 DNA reads TGTGCCAGCAGCCAAGCCATCCACTATGTTGGTGGGGACTATGGCTACACCTTC. Residues: CASSQAIHYVGGDYGYTF.